What follows are 32 T cell receptor beta chains derived from one specimen sequenced in a study of technical replicates of blood from a few donors. Assay used: immunoSEQ multiplex PCR; TCRdb lists only in-frame clones, some missing. The sample records about 48,000 clones, roughly 92% being singletons. Sequencing was carried out using PBMCs. The receptors were gathered from a human donor in good health. Some clones in this sample may be carry-over from other donors' samples.

This chain joins TRBV5-1 and TRBJ1-1, with D unresolved. V was cut by 0 bases and J by 2 bases, with 8 bases left in between. The CDR3 is made up of 14 amino acids. In germline, CDR1 is SGHRS, CDR2 YFSETQ. The CDR3 loop is CASSLAGFNTEAFF. CDR3 in DNA: TGCGCCAGCAGCTTGGCCGGGTTTAACACTGAAGCTTTCTTT.

V usage is TRBV11-1 and J usage is TRBJ1-1; 7 nucleotides match TRBD1. The J segment lost 1 base and the V segment lost 5 bases, leaving 10 bases of the junction unmatched. CDR3 length: 16 amino acids. Germline loops: CDR1 SGHAT, CDR2 FQDESV (reference sequence). The CDR3: CASSRSGQLRNTEAFF. In DNA form, the CDR3 reads TGTGCCAGCAGCCGTTCGGGACAGCTGCGGAACACTGAAGCTTTCTTT.

The chain joins TRBV14 to TRBJ2-5; 9 bases are shared with TRBD2. This CDR3 contains 14 residues. V lost 4 bases and J lost 2; bases outside the gene matches: 2. In germline, CDR1 is SGHDN, CDR2 FVKESK. The CDR3 is CASSLGLAQETQYF. The CDR3 bases are TGTGCCAGCAGCCTCGGACTAGCGCAAGAGACCCAGTACTTC.

Here the CDR3 DNA reads TGCGCCAGCAGCTTGGCCTTGGCCTGGCGGGAGCAAGAGACCCAGTACTTC. Translation: CASSLALAWREQETQYF. The V gene is TRBV5-1, the J gene TRBJ2-5; 7 bases line up with TRBD2. Germline V gene data show CDR1 as SGHRS and CDR2 as YFSETQ. Trimming at V came to 0 bases and at J to 2 bases, leaving 10 bases not matched to a gene. The CDR3 extends over 17 amino acids.

V gene TRBV4-1 combines with J gene TRBJ1-1; 9 bases line up with TRBD1. J was trimmed by 5 bases and V by 3 bases; bases with no gene match: 7. CDR3 size: 15 residues. Germline CDR1 MGHRA, CDR2 YSYEKL. This CDR3 reads CASSQGQGFKTEAFF. The CDR3 DNA reads as TGCGCCAGCAGCCAGGGACAGGGATTCAAAACTGAAGCTTTCTTT.

V and J are TRBV9 and TRBJ1-6; D is undetermined. The CDR3 has 16 amino acids. The germline V gene has CDR1 SGDLS and CDR2 YYNGEE. V was clipped by 4 bases and J by 5 bases, with 16 bases between them. The CDR3 sequence: CASSPTPQENNSPLHF. CDR3 sequence (DNA): TGTGCCAGCAGCCCCACCCCCCAAGAGAATAATTCACCCCTCCACTTT. Full variable domain (outside the CDR3, taken from reference TRBV9 and TRBJ1-6): DSGVTQTPKHLITATGQRVTLRCSPRSGDLSVYWYQQSLDQGLQFLIQYYNGEERAKGNILERFSAQQFPDLHSELNLSSLELGDSALYFCASSPTPQENNSPLHFGNGTRLTVT.

The rearrangement joins TRBV6-6 to TRBJ1-6, with 10 nucleotides matching TRBD1. The germline CDR1 and CDR2 sequences are MNHNY and SVGAGI (reference sequence). V lost 2 bases, J lost 11 bases, and 3 bases stayed unmatched. This CDR3 is 14 amino acids long. The CDR3 protein is CASSYRTGGTPLHF. CDR3 in DNA: TGTGCCAGCAGTTACCGGACAGGGGGGACACCCCTCCACTTT.

Comments on this clone: The sample carries other DNA sequences with the same CDR3. The DNA for the CDR3 is TGTGCCAGCAGCGTAGGCAGGGATACTGAAGCTTTCTTT. This codes for CASSVGRDTEAFF. The chain has TRBV9 and TRBJ1-1; a weak D match, TRBD1 (5 bases). This CDR3 region has 13 residues. Germline V lookup: CDR1 SGDLS, CDR2 YYNGEE. Trimming took off 0 bases at V and 5 bases at J, with 8 bases between the two ends.

V usage is TRBV29-1 and J usage is TRBJ1-5; D may be TRBD1 (6 bases). The CDR3 consists of 13 residues. V was clipped by 7 bases and J by 6 bases, with 16 bases between them. Looked up from germline, CDR1 is SQVTM and CDR2 is ANQGSEA. This chain's CDR3 is CSALGGGGQPQHF. The CDR3 nucleotides read TGCAGCGCCCTCGGGGGAGGGGGTCAGCCCCAGCATTTT.

The chain has TRBV11-2 and TRBJ2-1; D unresolved. V shed 8 bases and J shed 9 bases, with 14 bases lying between them. The CDR3 is 12 residues long. CDR1 and CDR2 from the germline V gene are SGHAT and FQNNGV. CDR3 protein: CASSPSQVEQFF. As DNA, the CDR3 is TGTGCCAGCTCCCCTTCCCAGGTTGAGCAGTTCTTC.

The J gene is TRBJ2-1, the V gene TRBV5-4; 9 positions agree with TRBD2. Germline V CDR1 and CDR2: SGHNT, YYREEE (reference sequence). With V trimmed by 5 bases and J by 1 base, 7 bases remained unmatched. This CDR3 comprises 16 residues. The CDR3 DNA is TGTGCCAGCAGTCAACTAGCGGGCGTATCCTACAATGAGCAGTTCTTC. It is translated as CASSQLAGVSYNEQFF.

The chain uses TRBV30 and TRBJ2-5; D possibly corresponds to TRBD2 (5 bases). The CDR3 covers 12 residues. Germline CDR1 and CDR2: GTSNPN and SVGIG (reference sequence). Between the trimmed V and J ends, which lost 2 bases and 4 bases, there was a span of 8 bases. The CDR3, as DNA: TGTGCCTGGAGTTTACGGGGAGAGACCCAGTACTTC. Protein sequence: CAWSLRGETQYF. The complete variable domain, with remaining parts taken from reference TRBV30 and TRBJ2-5, reads SQTIHQWPATLVQPVGSPLSLECTVEGTSNPNLYWYRQAAGRGLQLLFYSVGIGQISSEVPQNLSASRPQDRQFILSSKKLLLSDSGFYLCAWSLRGETQYFGPGTRLLVL.

The rearrangement links TRBV4-1 to TRBJ2-4, with D unresolved. Germline CDR1 MGHRA, CDR2 YSYEKL. The CDR3 loop spans 16 amino acids. Trimming left V 1 base short and J 0 bases short, with 10 bases between. CDR3 in DNA: TGCGCCAGCAGCCAAGCCTTCGTACTAGCCAAAAACATTCAGTACTTC. It codes for CASSQAFVLAKNIQYF.

The chain recombines TRBV29-1 with TRBJ2-5, with D perhaps matching TRBD1 (6 bases). Germline CDR1 is SQVTM and CDR2 is ANQGSEA. Deletions cut 6 bases from V and 7 bases from J, with 27 bases between. This CDR3 spans 16 amino acids. The CDR3 DNA is TGCAGCGTCTCATCTGCCGGGTCTAGGGAAGGGGGGACCCAGTACTTC. Translating gives CSVSSAGSREGGTQYF.

The chain combines TRBV4-3 with TRBJ1-2; maybe TRBD1 (5 bases). The V and J ends lost 0 bases and 2 bases respectively, with 7 bases between them. This CDR3 is built from 14 residues. CDR1 and CDR2 (germline): LGHNA, YSLEER. The chain's CDR3 is CASSQDQGNYGYTF. CDR3 DNA sequence: TGCGCCAGCAGCCAAGATCAGGGAAACTATGGCTACACCTTC.

This clone has only one observation. V is TRBV6-1 and J is TRBJ1-2; 12 bases align to TRBD1. Trimming cost V 0 bases and J 5 bases; bases outside gene matches: 4. Germline lookup yields CDR1 MNHNS and CDR2 SASEGT. The CDR3 is 16 amino acids. DNA of the CDR3: TGTGCCAGCAGTGAAGCGGGGACAGGGGGCGCATATGGCTACACCTTC. It translates to CASSEAGTGGAYGYTF.

The chain employs TRBV5-1 and TRBJ1-2; TRBD1 matches 7 bases. Germline assignment: CDR1 SGHRS and CDR2 YFSETQ. The CDR3 runs to 18 residues. V lost 0 bases to trimming and J lost 1 base; unmatched junction nucleotides: 12. The CDR3 protein is CASSLGPRTGDVNYGYTF. The CDR3 DNA reads TGCGCCAGCAGCTTGGGCCCCCGGACAGGAGATGTTAACTATGGCTACACCTTC.

This clone appeared once. The chain carries TRBV19 and TRBJ1-3; maybe TRBD1 (6 bases). The CDR3 is 16 amino acids. The ends were cut back, 2 bases at V and 0 bases at J, with 11 bases in the middle. In germline, CDR1 is LNHDA, CDR2 SQIVND (reference sequence). The DNA for the CDR3 is TGTGCCAGTAGTATAATACGGGACAACTCTGGAAACACCATATATTTT. Protein: CASSIIRDNSGNTIYF.

This chain links TRBV4-1 with TRBJ2-1; no reliable D call. CDR1 is MGHRA, CDR2 YSYEKL, per germline. V lost 1 base to trimming and J lost 0 bases, with 10 bases between them. The CDR3 is made up of 16 amino acids. Here the CDR3 reads CASSQVSSSSYNEQFF. The CDR3 nucleotides are TGCGCCAGCAGCCAAGTGAGTTCAAGCTCCTACAATGAGCAGTTCTTC.

The V call is TRBV19, the J call TRBJ1-1; D is possibly TRBD1 (6 bases). CDR3 length: 16 amino acids. Trimming pared 5 bases from V and 4 bases from J, leaving 20 bases between. The germline V gene encodes CDR1 LNHDA and CDR2 SQIVND (reference sequence). The CDR3 nucleotides read TGTGCCAGTAGTTACGGACAGATCTACCTGGGCACTGAAGCTTTCTTT. Residues: CASSYGQIYLGTEAFF.

This chain uses TRBV6-1 with TRBJ1-2, with a possible D match to TRBD1 (5 bases). The CDR3 is 12 amino acids. The germline V gene encodes CDR1 MNHNS and CDR2 SASEGT. Trimming shortened V by 6 bases and J by 3 bases, and 8 bases separated the two germline ends. The CDR3 loop reads CASSQGDYGYTF. In DNA, the CDR3 is TGTGCCAGCAGCCAGGGCGACTATGGCTACACCTTC.

The genes are TRBV4-2 and TRBJ2-3; D is unclear. Germline loops: CDR1 LGHNA, CDR2 YNFKEQ. V lost 1 base and J lost 3, with 14 bases in between. The CDR3 spans 16 residues. The CDR3, as DNA: TGTGCCAGCAGCCAAGGTCTCGATCCGCGGACAGATACGCAGTATTTT. This gives the protein CASSQGLDPRTDTQYF.

This sequence joins TRBV30 and TRBJ2-1; TRBD2 agrees at 13 bases. Germline trimming cut 1 base from V and 7 bases from J; bases unmatched to any gene: 1. There are 14 residues in the CDR3. Germline lookup yields CDR1 GTSNPN and CDR2 SVGIG (reference sequence). The CDR3 DNA sequence: TGTGCCTGGAGTGAACTAGCGGGGGGGAATGAGCAGTTCTTC. This sequence encodes CAWSELAGGNEQFF.

This chain joins TRBV10-3 and TRBJ2-7, with 7 bases fitting TRBD1. V lost 6 bases and J lost 3; bases outside the gene matches: 2. Germline assignment: CDR1 ENHRY and CDR2 SYGVKD. The CDR3 is 12 amino acids. The DNA of the CDR3 is TGTGCCATCAGCCGGGACAGCTACGAGCAGTACTTC. This codes for CAISRDSYEQYF.

This rearrangement joins TRBV2 to TRBJ1-2; D is unresolved. Germline V lookup: CDR1 SNHLY, CDR2 FYNNEI. The CDR3 extends over 13 amino acids. Trimming removed 2 bases from V and 8 bases from J, with 12 bases in between. For the CDR3, the DNA is TGTGCCAGCAGTGAAAGCGGGGTGGGCGGCTACACCTTC. Translated, it gives CASSESGVGGYTF.

V usage is TRBV7-7 and J usage is TRBJ2-7; 11 bases line up with TRBD2. Trimming took 6 bases from V and 7 from J; bases not matched to a gene: 14. CDR3 length equals 16 residues. Per the germline V gene, CDR1 is SSHAT and CDR2 is FNYEAQ (reference sequence). CDR3: CASRRPSGRPSCEQYF. CDR3 in DNA: TGTGCCAGCAGGCGGCCTAGCGGGAGGCCCTCCTGTGAGCAGTACTTC.

The rearrangement links TRBV4-3 to TRBJ1-1; possibly TRBD1 for D (5 bases). Trimming took off 3 bases at V and 1 base at J, with 9 bases between the two ends. The CDR3 runs 14 residues. Germline CDR1 reads LGHNA; CDR2 reads YSLEER. The CDR3 spells CASSQWGGNTEAFF. DNA of the CDR3: TGCGCCAGCAGCCAGTGGGGGGGGAACACTGAAGCTTTCTTT.

V and J are TRBV27 and TRBJ2-2, with 7 bases identical to TRBD1. Germline CDR1 and CDR2: MNHEY and SMNVEV (reference sequence). This CDR3 has 14 residues. V was pared by 6 bases and J by 6 bases, with 7 bases of the junction left unmatched. The CDR3 reads CASSLSQGAGELFF. The CDR3 DNA follows: TGTGCCAGCAGCCTGAGCCAGGGGGCCGGGGAGCTGTTTTTT.

The V call is TRBV27, the J call TRBJ2-7; D ambiguous. Looked up from germline, CDR1 is MNHEY and CDR2 is SMNVEV (reference sequence). V lost 1 base and J lost 4, with 8 bases in between. The CDR3 runs 13 residues. As DNA, the CDR3 is TGTGCCAGCAGTTTATTTTCCGGTTACGAGCAGTACTTC. It specifies CASSLFSGYEQYF.

The rearrangement uses TRBV7-6 and TRBJ2-5; TRBD2 matches 9 bases. CDR1 is SGHVS, CDR2 FNYEAQ, per germline. The length of the CDR3 is 15 residues. V trimming: 5 bases; J trimming: 5 bases; junction bases outside the gene matches: 9. CDR3 amino acids: CASSRTGLAAETQYF. CDR3 bases: TGTGCCAGCAGCCGGACGGGACTAGCCGCGGAGACCCAGTACTTC.

V and J are TRBV4-2 and TRBJ1-6; D uncertain. V gave up 0 bases and J gave up 9 bases, with 12 bases separating them. The CDR3 has 15 residues. Germline CDR1 is LGHNA and CDR2 is YNFKEQ. CDR3 sequence: CASSQESLGSSPLHF. Here the CDR3 DNA reads TGTGCCAGCAGCCAAGAAAGTCTCGGGAGTTCACCCCTCCACTTT.

The chain joins TRBV5-6 to TRBJ1-1, with 7 positions matching TRBD1. The CDR3 sequence is 15 residues long. The germline CDR1 and CDR2 sequences are SGHDT and YYEEEE. V lost 5 bases to trimming and J lost 3 bases; unmatched junction nucleotides: 10. The CDR3 DNA is TGTGCCAGCAGTCCTCGGACAGGTCGGTACACTGAAGCTTTCTTT. Residues: CASSPRTGRYTEAFF.